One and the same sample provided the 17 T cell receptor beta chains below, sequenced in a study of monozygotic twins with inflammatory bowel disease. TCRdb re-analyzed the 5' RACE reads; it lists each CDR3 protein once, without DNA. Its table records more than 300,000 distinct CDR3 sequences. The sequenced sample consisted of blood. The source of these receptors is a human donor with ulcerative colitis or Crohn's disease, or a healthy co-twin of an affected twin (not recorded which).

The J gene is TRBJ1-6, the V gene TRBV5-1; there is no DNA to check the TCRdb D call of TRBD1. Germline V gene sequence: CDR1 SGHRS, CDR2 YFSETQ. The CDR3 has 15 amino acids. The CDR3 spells CASSTRWEGGSPLHF.

The CDR3 is CASTRTDQNEKLFF. The chain combines TRBV6-6 with TRBJ1-4; without DNA, the TCRdb call of TRBD1 cannot be checked. From germline, CDR1 is MNHNY and CDR2 SVGAGI (reference sequence). The CDR3 sequence is 14 residues long.

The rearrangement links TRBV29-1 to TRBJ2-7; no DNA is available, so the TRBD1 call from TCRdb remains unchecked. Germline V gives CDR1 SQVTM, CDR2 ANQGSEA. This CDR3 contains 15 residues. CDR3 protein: CSVEDPTGPPYEQYF.

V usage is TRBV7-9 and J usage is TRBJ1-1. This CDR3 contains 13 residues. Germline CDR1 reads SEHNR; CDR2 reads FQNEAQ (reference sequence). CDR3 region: CASSSRWNTEAFF.

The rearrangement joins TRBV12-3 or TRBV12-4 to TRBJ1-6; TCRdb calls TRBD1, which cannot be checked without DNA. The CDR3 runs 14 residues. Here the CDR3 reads CASSPRGGSSPLHF.

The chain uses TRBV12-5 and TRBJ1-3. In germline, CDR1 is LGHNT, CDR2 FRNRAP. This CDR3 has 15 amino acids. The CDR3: CASGLGQALGNTIYF.

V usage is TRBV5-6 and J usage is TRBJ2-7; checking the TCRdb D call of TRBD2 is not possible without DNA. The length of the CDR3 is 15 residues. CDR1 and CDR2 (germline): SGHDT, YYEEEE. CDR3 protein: CASSNLGPYSYEQYF.

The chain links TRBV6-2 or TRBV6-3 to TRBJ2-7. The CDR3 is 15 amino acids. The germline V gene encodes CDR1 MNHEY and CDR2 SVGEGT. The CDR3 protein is CASSQHQTGSYEQYF.

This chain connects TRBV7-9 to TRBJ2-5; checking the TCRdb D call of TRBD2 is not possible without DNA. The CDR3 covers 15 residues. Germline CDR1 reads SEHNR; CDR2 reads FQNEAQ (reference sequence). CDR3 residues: CASSFLEGSQETQYF.

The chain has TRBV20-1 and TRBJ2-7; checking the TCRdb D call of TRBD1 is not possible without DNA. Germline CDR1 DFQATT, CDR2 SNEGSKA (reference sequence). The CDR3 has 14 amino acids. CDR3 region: CSASDRASSYEQYF.

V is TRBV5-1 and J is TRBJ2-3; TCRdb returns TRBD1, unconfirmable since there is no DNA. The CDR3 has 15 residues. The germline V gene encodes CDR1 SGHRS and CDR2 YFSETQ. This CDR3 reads CASSRSGTRTDTQYF. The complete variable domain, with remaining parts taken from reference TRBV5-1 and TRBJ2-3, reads KAGVTQTPRYLIKTRGQQVTLSCSPISGHRSVSWYQQTPGQGLQFLFEYFSETQRNKGNFPGRFSGRQFSNSRSEMNVSTLELGDSALYLCASSRSGTRTDTQYFGPGTRLTVL.

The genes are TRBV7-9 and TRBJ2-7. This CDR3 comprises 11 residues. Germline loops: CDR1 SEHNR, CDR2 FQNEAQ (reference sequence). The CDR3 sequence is CASSLVHEQYF.

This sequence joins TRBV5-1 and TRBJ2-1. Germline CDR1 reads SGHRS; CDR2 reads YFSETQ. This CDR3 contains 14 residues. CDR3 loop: CASSFTQSYNEQFF.

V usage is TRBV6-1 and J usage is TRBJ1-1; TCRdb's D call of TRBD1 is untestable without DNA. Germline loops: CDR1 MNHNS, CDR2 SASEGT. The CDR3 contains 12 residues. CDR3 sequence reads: CASSLSKTEAFF.

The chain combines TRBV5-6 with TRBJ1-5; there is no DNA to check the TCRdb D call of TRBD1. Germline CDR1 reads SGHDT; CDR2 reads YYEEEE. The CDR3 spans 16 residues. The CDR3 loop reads CASSFSPPPTDQPQHF.

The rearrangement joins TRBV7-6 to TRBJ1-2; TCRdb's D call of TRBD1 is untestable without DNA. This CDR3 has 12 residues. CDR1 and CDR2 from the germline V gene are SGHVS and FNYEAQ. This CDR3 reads CASSDDRYGYTF.

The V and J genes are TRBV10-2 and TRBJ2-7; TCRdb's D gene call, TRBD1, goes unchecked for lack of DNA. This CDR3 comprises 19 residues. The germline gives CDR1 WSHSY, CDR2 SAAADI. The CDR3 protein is CASSESISHGTGKSYEQYF.